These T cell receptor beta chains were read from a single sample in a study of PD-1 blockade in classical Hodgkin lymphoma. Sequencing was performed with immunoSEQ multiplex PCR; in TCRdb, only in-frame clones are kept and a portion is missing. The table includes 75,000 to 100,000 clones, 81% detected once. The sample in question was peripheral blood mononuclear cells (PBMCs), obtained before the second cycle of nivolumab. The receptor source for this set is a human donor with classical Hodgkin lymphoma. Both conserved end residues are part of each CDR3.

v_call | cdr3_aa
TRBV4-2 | CASSPRAGTVHGYTF
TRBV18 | CASSPLVWTMNTEAFF
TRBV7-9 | CASSLEGQGAGQPQHF
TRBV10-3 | CAIGEAGPFGDTQYF
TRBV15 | CATSWGSGSNQPQHF
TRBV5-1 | CASSRTASGANVLTF
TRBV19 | CASRISLGAANTGELFF
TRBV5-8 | CASSRTGQGNTEAFF
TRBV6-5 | CASSLTSPQYNEQFF
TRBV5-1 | CASSLVGAGANVLTF
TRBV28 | CASTTSGSSDTQYF
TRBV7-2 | CASSLNSGETQYF
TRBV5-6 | CASHRTAWGEQYF
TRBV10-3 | CAISGQENQPQHF
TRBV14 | CASSQVVGGGGGEQYF
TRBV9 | CASSVASGRGEQYF
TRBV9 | CASSPRGDSHYEQYF
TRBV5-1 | CASSVPTSGNNEQFF
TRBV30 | CAWRVRASGYTF
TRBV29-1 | CSANTGGGYEQYF
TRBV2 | CASSEFAGAETQYF
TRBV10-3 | CAISENNRGSYEQYF